This T cell receptor beta chain came from a study of blood T cells in healthy people across ages. Primers used in a second PCR of about 6 to 12 cycles were a sample-barcoded 5' primer and a J-beta primer mix. TCRdb re-called the 5' RACE reads through MiXCR, storing one row per CDR3 protein. The table lists over 550,000 distinct CDR3 sequences, about 30% of them singletons, with more than 15% in the top ten. V trimming: 0 bases; J trimming: 3 bases; junction bases outside the gene matches: 5. The CDR3 sequence is 15 residues long. Germline assignment: CDR1 SGHRS and CDR2 YFSETQ. In its sample, this clonotype was seen many times.

The chain couples TRBV5-1 to TRBJ1-1; 7 bases line up with TRBD1. Sequenced input: blood. This clonotype was sampled from a woman older than 75 in good health. The CDR3 bases are TGCGCCAGCAGCTTGGAAGAGGGGGCTTACACTGAAGCTTTCTTT. Amino acids: CASSLEEGAYTEAFF.